This T cell receptor beta chain was observed in a study of cytomegalovirus exposure and HLA in healthy donors. Turning to this clone: Its specificity is not known.

V lost 2 bases, J lost 7 bases, and 21 bases lay in between. CDR3 length: 16 residues. Germline V gene sequence: CDR1 MDHEN, CDR2 SYDVKM. 13 Jbeta primers and 60 Vbeta primers were used for the PCR. TCRdb's copy holds only in-frame clones and misses some; the assay was immunoSEQ multiplex PCR. The data contain some 150,000 clones, approximately 82% of them singletons. Study-wide results and limits: What was likely a sequencing artifact was a cluster of highly shared sequence variants. Under in vitro conditions, three CMV-associated chains were confirmed as specific for CMV antigens. Available immune exposure information covered CMV serostatus only. Later on, an analysis found that several of the most significant clusters appeared to be linked to common viral pathogens, which included parvovirus B19.

The chain links TRBV28 to TRBJ2-7, with D possibly being TRBD2 (6 bases). Input material: PBMCs. The sequence came from a male donor in good health and CMV-seronegative. CDR3 in amino acids: CASSLISAGRAGEQYF. In DNA form, the CDR3 reads TGTGCCAGCAGTTTAATTTCTGCGGGACGAGCAGGGGAGCAGTACTTC.